Following are 17 T cell receptor beta chains from one sample sequenced in a study of blood T cells in healthy people across ages. For the second PCR, which ran for roughly 7 to 11 cycles, a sample-barcoded 5' primer and a J-beta primer mix were used. TCRdb reanalysed the 5' RACE reads using MiXCR and keeps one entry per CDR3 protein. The sample carries around 1,700,000 distinct CDR3 sequences, roughly 27% recorded once. The sample was blood. The receptors come from a woman in her twenties or thirties in good health.

The rearrangement uses TRBV7-2 and TRBJ2-1; D is undetermined. CDR1 is SGHTA, CDR2 FQGNSA, per germline. This CDR3 is built from 12 residues. Trimming removed 4 bases from V and 9 bases from J, with 10 bases in between. The CDR3 region has the DNA TGTGCCAGCAGCTCCATTATCGCTGAGCAGTTCTTC. The encoded protein is CASSSIIAEQFF.

This clonotype was recorded at least ten times. The CDR3 DNA reads as TGTGCCAGCAGCCCCCCGGAGGGCTACGAGCAGTACTTC. Amino acid sequence: CASSPPEGYEQYF. The rearrangement links TRBV7-9 to TRBJ2-7; weak D call: TRBD2 (6 bases). Germline CDR1 is SEHNR and CDR2 is FQNEAQ (reference sequence). This CDR3 is 13 amino acids long. Trimming removed 5 bases at V and 3 bases at J, with 11 bases between.

This clonotype showed up many times. V usage is TRBV5-6 and J usage is TRBJ1-2, with 7 bases lining up with TRBD1. V shed 3 bases, J shed 0 bases, and the junction held 11 bases outside the gene matches. This CDR3 region has 17 residues. Per the germline V gene, CDR1 is SGHDT and CDR2 is YYEEEE. The CDR3 sequence is CASSYRDSNFTNYGYTF. The CDR3 bases are TGTGCCAGCAGCTACCGGGACAGCAACTTTACTAACTATGGCTACACCTTC.

The V call is TRBV24-1, the J call TRBJ2-1, with 9 positions matching TRBD1. Germline trimming cut 4 bases from V and 10 bases from J; bases unmatched to any gene: 4. The CDR3 length is 13 residues. Germline CDR1 and CDR2: KGHDR and SFDVKD. CDR3 region: CATSDAGQGEQFF. The CDR3 coding sequence is TGTGCCACCAGTGACGCGGGACAGGGAGAGCAGTTCTTC.

The rearrangement uses TRBV12-3 or TRBV12-4 and TRBJ2-1; D not resolved. Between the trimmed V and J ends, which lost 7 bases and 10 bases, there was a span of 14 bases. This CDR3 is 12 amino acids long. In nucleotides, the CDR3 is TGTGCCAGCACCGATCCCGGCTACGAGCAGTTCTTC. Its protein product is CASTDPGYEQFF.

The chain is built from TRBV12-3 or TRBV12-4 and TRBJ1-2, with a possible D match to TRBD1 (5 bases). The germline V and J ends were trimmed by 4 bases and 6 bases, with 12 bases remaining between them. The CDR3 loop spans 13 amino acids. The CDR3 reads CASSSHGGNGYTF. DNA for the CDR3: TGTGCCAGCAGTTCGCACGGGGGGAATGGCTACACCTTC.

The chain joins TRBV3-1 to TRBJ1-6, with 9 positions matching TRBD1. The V segment lost 7 bases and the J segment 12 bases; nucleotides outside the gene matches: 10. The germline V gene has CDR1 LGHDT and CDR2 YNNKEL (reference sequence). The length of the CDR3 is 14 residues. This CDR3 is CASNLGTGPRPLHF. DNA for the CDR3: TGTGCCAGCAACCTCGGGACAGGGCCTCGACCCCTCCACTTT.

The V call is TRBV7-9, the J call TRBJ2-2; TRBD2 matches at 11 bases. Germline CDR1 is SEHNR and CDR2 is FQNEAQ (reference sequence). The J segment lost 3 bases and the V segment lost 2 bases, leaving 11 bases of the junction unmatched. CDR3 size: 19 residues. CDR3: CASSLTLAGALVDTGELFF. The CDR3 bases are TGTGCCAGCAGCTTAACACTAGCGGGAGCCTTAGTGGACACCGGGGAGCTGTTTTTT.

The J gene is TRBJ2-5, the V gene TRBV7-6, with D tentatively TRBD1 (6 bases). Deletions cut 1 base from V and 13 bases from J, with 25 bases between. Germline V CDR1 and CDR2: SGHVS, FNYEAQ. The CDR3 consists of 16 residues. CDR3 nucleotides: TGTGCCAGCAGCTTAGGGGCAGGGGATAAGGGATACGAGCGGTACTTC. Translated, it gives CASSLGAGDKGYERYF.

This clonotype was recorded at least ten times. The chain joins TRBV5-1 to TRBJ2-7, with 7 bases aligning to TRBD1. The V and J ends lost 4 bases and 4 bases, in that order; junction bases with no gene match: 8. Per the germline V gene, CDR1 is SGHRS and CDR2 is YFSETQ. The CDR3 covers 14 residues. CDR3 nucleotides: TGCGCCAGCAGCCTTTCTACGGGACAGTACGAGCAGTACTTC. It codes for CASSLSTGQYEQYF.

The chain recombines TRBV7-9 with TRBJ1-1; 7 bases are shared with TRBD1. The CDR3 loop spans 15 amino acids. V lost 5 bases and J lost 5; bases outside the gene matches: 11. The germline CDR1 and CDR2 sequences are SEHNR and FQNEAQ (reference sequence). CDR3 DNA sequence: TGTGCCAGCAGCCTAAGGACAGGATTGGGGACTGAAGCTTTCTTT. It translates to CASSLRTGLGTEAFF.

In this sample, this clonotype turned up a few times. This chain links TRBV27 with TRBJ2-3; 8 nucleotides align to TRBD2. CDR1 and CDR2 from the germline V gene are MNHEY and SMNVEV (reference sequence). This CDR3 comprises 13 residues. The V and J ends lost 7 bases and 7 bases, in that order; junction bases with no gene match: 7. This CDR3 reads CASKGGRMHTQYF. The CDR3 bases are TGTGCCAGCAAGGGCGGGAGGATGCATACGCAGTATTTT.

This clonotype was recorded at least ten times. This chain uses TRBV9 with TRBJ2-7; 8 bases are a match to TRBD2. The junction had 9 bases not matched to a gene; V was cut back by 4 bases and J by 0 bases. The CDR3 sequence is 16 residues long. CDR1 SGDLS and CDR2 YYNGEE come from the germline V gene. This CDR3 reads CASSILAGQSSYEQYF. The CDR3, as DNA: TGTGCCAGCAGCATCCTAGCGGGCCAGAGCTCCTACGAGCAGTACTTC.

The chain combines TRBV12-3 or TRBV12-4 with TRBJ2-3, with 13 bases matching TRBD2. Trimming at V came to 1 base and at J to 6 bases, leaving 1 base not matched to a gene. This CDR3 comprises 15 residues. CDR3 loop: CASSLGGLAGDTQYF. The CDR3 region has the DNA TGTGCCAGCAGTTTAGGGGGACTAGCGGGGGATACGCAGTATTTT.

This clonotype was seen ten or more times. This chain connects TRBV10-3 to TRBJ2-7; 15 positions agree with TRBD2. Trimming took 10 bases from V and 5 from J; bases not matched to a gene: 15. Germline V gene lookup returns CDR1 ENHRY and CDR2 SYGVKD. The CDR3 contains 17 residues. The CDR3 DNA reads as TGTGCCAGCGCCGGGACTAGCGGGGGGTACCCACGGGACGAGCAGTACTTC. Translation: CASAGTSGGYPRDEQYF.

The chain is built from TRBV27 and TRBJ2-1; 9 bases agree with TRBD2. The length of the CDR3 is 13 residues. V gave up 10 bases and J gave up 9 bases; unmatched junction bases: 10. The V gene's germline CDR1 is MNHEY and CDR2 SMNVEV (reference sequence). The CDR3 sequence: CATHLAGAIEQFF. The CDR3 DNA follows: TGTGCCACCCATTTAGCGGGAGCGATTGAGCAGTTCTTC.

In this sample, this clonotype turned up a few times. CDR3 DNA sequence: TGCAGTGCTAGAGAAATGGGGTACCACAATGAGCAGTTCTTC. Translated, it gives CSAREMGYHNEQFF. The chain uses TRBV20-1 and TRBJ2-1, with D unclear. CDR3 length: 14 residues. Germline lookup yields CDR1 DFQATT and CDR2 SNEGSKA (reference sequence). Trimming took off 0 bases at V and 5 bases at J, with 11 bases between the two ends.